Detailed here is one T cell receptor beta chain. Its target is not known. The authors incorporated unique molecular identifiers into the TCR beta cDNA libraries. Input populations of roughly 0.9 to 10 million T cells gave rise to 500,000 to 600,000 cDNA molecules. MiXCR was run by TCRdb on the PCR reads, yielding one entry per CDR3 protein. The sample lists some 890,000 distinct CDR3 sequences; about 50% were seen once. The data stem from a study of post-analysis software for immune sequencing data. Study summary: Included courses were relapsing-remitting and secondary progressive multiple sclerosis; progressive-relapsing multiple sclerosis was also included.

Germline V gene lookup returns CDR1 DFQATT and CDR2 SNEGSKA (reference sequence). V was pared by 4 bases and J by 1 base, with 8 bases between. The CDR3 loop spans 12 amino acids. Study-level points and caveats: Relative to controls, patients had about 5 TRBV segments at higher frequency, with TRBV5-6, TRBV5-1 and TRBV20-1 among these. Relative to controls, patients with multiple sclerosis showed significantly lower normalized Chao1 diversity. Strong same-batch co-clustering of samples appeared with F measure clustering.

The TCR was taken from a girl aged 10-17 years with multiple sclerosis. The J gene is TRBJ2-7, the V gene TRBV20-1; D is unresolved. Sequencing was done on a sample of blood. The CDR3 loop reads CSATRFSYEQYF. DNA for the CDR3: TGCAGTGCTACTCGGTTTTCCTACGAGCAGTACTTC.